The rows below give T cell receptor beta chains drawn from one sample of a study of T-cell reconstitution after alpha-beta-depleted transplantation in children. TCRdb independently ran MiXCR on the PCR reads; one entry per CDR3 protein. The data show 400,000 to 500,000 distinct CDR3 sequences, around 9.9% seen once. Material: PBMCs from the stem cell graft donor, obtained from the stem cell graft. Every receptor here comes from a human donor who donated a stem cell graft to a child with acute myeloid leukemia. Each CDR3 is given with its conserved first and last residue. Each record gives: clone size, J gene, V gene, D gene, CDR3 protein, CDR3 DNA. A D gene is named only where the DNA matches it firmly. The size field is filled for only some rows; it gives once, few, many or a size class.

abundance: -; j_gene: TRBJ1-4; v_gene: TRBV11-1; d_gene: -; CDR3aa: CASSLALGRTSTNEKLFF; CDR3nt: TGTGCCAGCAGCTTAGCGCTTGGGCGGACCTCAACTAATGAAAAACTGTTTTTT
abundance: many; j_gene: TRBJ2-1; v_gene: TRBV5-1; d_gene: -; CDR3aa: CASSPQVSTYNEQFF; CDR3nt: TGCGCCAGCAGCCCGCAGGTTTCGACGTACAATGAGCAGTTCTTC
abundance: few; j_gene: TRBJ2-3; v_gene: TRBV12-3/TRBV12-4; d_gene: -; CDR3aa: CASSLWGRETDTQYF; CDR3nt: TGTGCCAGCAGTTTGTGGGGAAGGGAGACAGATACGCAGTATTTT
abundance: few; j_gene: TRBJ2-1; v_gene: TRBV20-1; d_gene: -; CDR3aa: CSAARDSSFGEQFF; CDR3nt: TGCAGTGCTGCCCGGGACTCCAGCTTTGGTGAGCAGTTCTTC
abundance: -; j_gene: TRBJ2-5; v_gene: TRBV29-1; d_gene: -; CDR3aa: CSVPPGAQETQYF; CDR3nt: TGCAGCGTTCCCCCCGGAGCGCAAGAGACCCAGTACTTC
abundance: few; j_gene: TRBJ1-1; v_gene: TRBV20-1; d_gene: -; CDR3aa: CSATTDRSEAFF; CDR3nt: TGCAGTGCAACAACTGACAGGTCTGAAGCTTTCTTT
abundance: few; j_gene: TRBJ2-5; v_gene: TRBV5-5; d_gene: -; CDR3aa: CASSPMGGIGETQYF; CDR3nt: TGTGCCAGCAGCCCGATGGGGGGAATAGGAGAGACCCAGTACTTC
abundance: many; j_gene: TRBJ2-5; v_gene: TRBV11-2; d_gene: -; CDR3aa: CASSLVEGRGTQYF; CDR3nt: TGTGCCAGCAGCTTAGTGGAAGGCCGGGGAACCCAGTACTTC
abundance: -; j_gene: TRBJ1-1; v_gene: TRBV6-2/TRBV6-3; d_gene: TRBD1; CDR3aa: CATSLDRGLPEAFF; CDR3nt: TGTGCCACCAGCCTGGACAGGGGACTCCCTGAAGCTTTCTTT
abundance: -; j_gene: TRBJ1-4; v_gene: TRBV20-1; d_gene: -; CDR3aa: CSASKMRGGETEKLFF; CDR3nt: TGCAGTGCTAGCAAGATGAGAGGCGGGGAGACCGAAAAACTGTTTTTT
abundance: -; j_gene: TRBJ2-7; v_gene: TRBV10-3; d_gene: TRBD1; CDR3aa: CAISGDQGQGLYEQYF; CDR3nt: TGTGCCATCAGCGGAGACCAGGGACAGGGTTTATACGAGCAGTACTTC
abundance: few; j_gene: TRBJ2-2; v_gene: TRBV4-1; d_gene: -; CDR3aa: CASSLLHTNTGELFF; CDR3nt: TGCGCCAGCAGCCTACTCCACACGAACACCGGGGAGCTGTTTTTT
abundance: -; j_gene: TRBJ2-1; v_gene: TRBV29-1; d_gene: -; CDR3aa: CSVALGDNEQFF; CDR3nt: TGCAGCGTTGCCCTTGGGGACAATGAGCAGTTCTTC
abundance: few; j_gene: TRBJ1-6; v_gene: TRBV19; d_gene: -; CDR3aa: CASSNLGTGKNSPLHF; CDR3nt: TGTGCCAGTAGTAATCTCGGGACCGGGAAGAATTCACCCCTCCACTTT
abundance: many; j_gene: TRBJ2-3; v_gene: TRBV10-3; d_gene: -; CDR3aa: CATSSKMVRTDTQYF; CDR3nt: TGTGCCACCTCCTCAAAGATGGTTCGCACAGATACGCAGTATTTT
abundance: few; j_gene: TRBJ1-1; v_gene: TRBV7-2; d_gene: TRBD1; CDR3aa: CASSFGQDTEAFF; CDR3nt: TGTGCCAGCAGCTTTGGACAGGACACTGAAGCTTTCTTT
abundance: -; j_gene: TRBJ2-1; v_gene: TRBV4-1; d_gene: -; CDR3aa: CASSQPGRTGNEQFF; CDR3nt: TGCGCCAGCAGCCAACCGGGACGGACGGGGAATGAGCAGTTCTTC
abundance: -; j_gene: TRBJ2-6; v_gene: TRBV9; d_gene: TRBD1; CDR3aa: CASSATGTGSGANVLTF; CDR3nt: TGTGCCAGCAGCGCCACCGGGACAGGGTCCGGGGCCAACGTCCTGACTTTC
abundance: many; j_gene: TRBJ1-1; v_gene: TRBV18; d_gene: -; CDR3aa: CASSLQDTEAFF; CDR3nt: TGTGCCAGCTCGCTACAGGACACTGAAGCTTTCTTT
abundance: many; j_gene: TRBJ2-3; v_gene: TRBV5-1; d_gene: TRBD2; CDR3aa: CASSLGLATDTQYF; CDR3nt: TGCGCCAGCAGCCTCGGACTAGCCACAGATACGCAGTATTTT
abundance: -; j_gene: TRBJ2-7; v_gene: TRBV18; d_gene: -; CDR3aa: CASSLRTNTYEQYF; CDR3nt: TGTGCCAGCTCACTACGGACAAATACCTACGAGCAGTACTTC
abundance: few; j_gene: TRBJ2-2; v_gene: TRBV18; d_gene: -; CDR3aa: CASSAGTKNTGELFF; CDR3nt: TGTGCCAGCTCCGCCGGGACGAAGAACACCGGGGAGCTGTTTTTT
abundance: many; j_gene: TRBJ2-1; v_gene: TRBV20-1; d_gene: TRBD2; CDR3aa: CSARGGRTSLGEQFF; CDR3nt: TGCAGTGCTAGGGGGGGTCGGACTAGCCTTGGTGAGCAGTTCTTC
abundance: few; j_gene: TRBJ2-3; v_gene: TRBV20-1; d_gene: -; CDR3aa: CSAPQISTDTQYF; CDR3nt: TGCAGTGCTCCCCAGATTAGCACAGATACGCAGTATTTT
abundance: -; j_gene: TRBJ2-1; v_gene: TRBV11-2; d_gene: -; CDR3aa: CASSPSGVGFDNEQFF; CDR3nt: TGTGCCAGCAGCCCCTCCGGGGTGGGGTTCGACAATGAGCAGTTCTTC
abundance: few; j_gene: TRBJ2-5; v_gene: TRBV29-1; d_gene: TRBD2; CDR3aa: CSAGPGTSGRAGETQYF; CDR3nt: TGCAGCGCTGGCCCCGGGACTAGCGGGAGGGCCGGGGAGACCCAGTACTTC
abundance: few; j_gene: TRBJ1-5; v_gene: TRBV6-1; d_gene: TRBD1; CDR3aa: CASSQQGYTQPQHF; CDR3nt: TGTGCCAGCAGTCAACAGGGGTACACTCAGCCCCAGCATTTT
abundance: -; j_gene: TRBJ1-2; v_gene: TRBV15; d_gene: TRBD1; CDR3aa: CATSRGDRGGGGYTF; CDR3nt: TGTGCCACCAGCAGAGGGGACAGGGGGGGAGGTGGCTACACCTTC
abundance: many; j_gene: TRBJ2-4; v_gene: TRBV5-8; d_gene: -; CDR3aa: CASSGFSDLAKNIQYF; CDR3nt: TGTGCCAGCAGTGGGTTCTCAGATCTAGCCAAAAACATTCAGTACTTC
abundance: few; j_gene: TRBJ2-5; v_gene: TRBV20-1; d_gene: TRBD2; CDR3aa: CSAIPLAGEETQYF; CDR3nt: TGCAGTGCTATCCCCTTAGCGGGAGAGGAGACCCAGTACTTC
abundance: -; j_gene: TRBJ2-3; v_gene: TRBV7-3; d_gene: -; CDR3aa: CASSLRANTDTQYF; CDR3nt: TGTGCCAGCAGCCTCAGGGCCAACACAGATACGCAGTATTTT
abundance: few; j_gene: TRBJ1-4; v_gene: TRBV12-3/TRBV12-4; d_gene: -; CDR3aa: CASSKIGGVNEKLFF; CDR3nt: TGTGCCAGCAGTAAAATAGGGGGTGTCAATGAAAAACTGTTTTTT
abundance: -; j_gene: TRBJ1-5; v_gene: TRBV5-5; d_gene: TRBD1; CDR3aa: CASSLGQGARSNQPQHF; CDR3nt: TGTGCCAGCAGCTTGGGGCAGGGGGCAAGGAGCAATCAGCCCCAGCATTTT
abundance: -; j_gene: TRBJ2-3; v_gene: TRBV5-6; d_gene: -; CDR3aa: CASSLLGPSTDTQYF; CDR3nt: TGTGCCAGCAGCTTGCTGGGACCTAGCACAGATACGCAGTATTTT
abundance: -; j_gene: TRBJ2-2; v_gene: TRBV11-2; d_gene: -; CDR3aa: CASSLAWAANTGELFF; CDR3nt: TGTGCCAGCAGCTTAGCCTGGGCAGCGAACACCGGGGAGCTGTTTTTT
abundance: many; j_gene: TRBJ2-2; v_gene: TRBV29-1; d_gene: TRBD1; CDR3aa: CSVADRVAGELFF; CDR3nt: TGCAGCGTTGCGGACAGGGTTGCCGGGGAGCTGTTTTTT
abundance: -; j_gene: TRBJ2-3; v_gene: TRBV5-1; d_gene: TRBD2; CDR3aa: CASSLSGTTHGGTQYF; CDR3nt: TGCGCCAGCAGCCTCTCCGGGACTACCCACGGGGGAACGCAGTATTTT
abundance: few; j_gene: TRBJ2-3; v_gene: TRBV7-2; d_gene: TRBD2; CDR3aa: CASSLLAGGRTDTQYF; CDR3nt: TGTGCCAGCAGCTTACTAGCGGGAGGGCGCACAGATACGCAGTATTTT
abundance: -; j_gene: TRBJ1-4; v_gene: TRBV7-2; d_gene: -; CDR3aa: CASRQNWGPNEKLFF; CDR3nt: TGTGCCAGCAGACAGAACTGGGGCCCAAATGAAAAACTGTTTTTT
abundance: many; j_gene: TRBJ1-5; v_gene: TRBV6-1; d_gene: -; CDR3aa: CASRPTAEESQPQHF; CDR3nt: TGTGCCAGCAGACCTACGGCGGAGGAGTCGCAGCCCCAGCATTTT
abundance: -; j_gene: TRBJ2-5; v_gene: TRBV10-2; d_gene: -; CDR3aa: CASMRQARETQYF; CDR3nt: TGCGCCAGCATGCGACAGGCGCGAGAGACCCAGTACTTC
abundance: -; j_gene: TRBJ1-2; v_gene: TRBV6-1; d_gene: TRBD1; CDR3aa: CASSQTVGQANYGYTF; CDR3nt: TGTGCCAGCAGTCAGACCGTGGGACAGGCTAACTATGGCTACACCTTC
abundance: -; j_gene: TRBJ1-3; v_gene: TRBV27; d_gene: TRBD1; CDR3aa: CASSVQGAGGNTIYF; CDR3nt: TGTGCCAGCAGTGTACAGGGGGCAGGTGGAAACACCATATATTTT
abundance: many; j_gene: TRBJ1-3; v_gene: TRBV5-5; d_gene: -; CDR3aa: CASSLGGPGNTIYF; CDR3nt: TGTGCCAGCAGCTTGGGGGGGCCTGGAAACACCATATATTTT
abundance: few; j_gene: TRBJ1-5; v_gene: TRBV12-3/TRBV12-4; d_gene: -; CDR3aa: CASSTMGGQPQHF; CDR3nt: TGTGCCAGCAGCACGATGGGTGGACAGCCCCAGCATTTT
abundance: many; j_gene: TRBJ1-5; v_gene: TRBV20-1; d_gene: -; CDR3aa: CSARSPGVVNQPQHF; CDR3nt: TGCAGTGCCAGGTCTCCAGGGGTTGTGAATCAGCCCCAGCATTTT
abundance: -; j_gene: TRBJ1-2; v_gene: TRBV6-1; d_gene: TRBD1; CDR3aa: CASSEDRGLPFYGYTF; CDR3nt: TGTGCCAGCAGCGAGGACAGGGGGCTACCCTTTTATGGCTACACCTTC
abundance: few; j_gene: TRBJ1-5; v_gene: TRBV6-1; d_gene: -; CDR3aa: CASTNRRGGGQPQHF; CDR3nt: TGTGCCAGCACGAATAGGAGGGGTGGGGGTCAGCCCCAGCATTTT
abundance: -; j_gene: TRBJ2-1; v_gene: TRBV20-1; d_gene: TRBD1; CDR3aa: CSAQRSGGPYNEQFF; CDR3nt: TGCAGTGCTCAACGATCAGGGGGCCCATACAATGAGCAGTTCTTC